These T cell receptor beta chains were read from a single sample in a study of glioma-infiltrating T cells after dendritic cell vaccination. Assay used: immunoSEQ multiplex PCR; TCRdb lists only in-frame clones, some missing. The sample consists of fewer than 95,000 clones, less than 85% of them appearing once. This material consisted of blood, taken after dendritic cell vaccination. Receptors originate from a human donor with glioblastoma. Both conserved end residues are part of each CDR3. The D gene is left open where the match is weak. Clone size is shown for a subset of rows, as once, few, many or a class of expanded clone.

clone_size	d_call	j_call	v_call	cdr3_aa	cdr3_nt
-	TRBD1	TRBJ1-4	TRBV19	CASRQGGRNEKLFF	TGTGCCAGTAGACAGGGGGGGCGTAATGAAAAACTGTTTTTT
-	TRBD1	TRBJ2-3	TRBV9	CASSHPGQGAVWTDTQYF	TGTGCCAGCAGCCATCCGGGACAGGGGGCGGTCTGGACAGATACGCAGTATTTT
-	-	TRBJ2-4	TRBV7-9	CASSLGTEAKNIQYF	TGTGCCAGCAGCTTAGGGACAGAGGCCAAAAACATTCAGTACTTC
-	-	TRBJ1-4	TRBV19	CASSSGWVREKLFF	TGTGCCAGTAGCTCAGGTTGGGTTCGAGAAAAACTGTTTTTT
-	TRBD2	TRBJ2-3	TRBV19	CASSMRLAGPTDTQYF	TGTGCCAGTAGTATGCGGTTAGCGGGGCCCACAGATACGCAGTATTTT
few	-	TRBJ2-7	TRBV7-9	CASSFGSSSLGVANEQYF	TGTGCCAGCAGCTTCGGGAGTTCCTCGCTGGGAGTTGCCAACGAGCAGTACTTC
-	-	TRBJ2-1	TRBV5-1	CASSLLSPGSYNEQFF	TGCGCCAGCAGCTTGTTATCTCCGGGCTCCTACAATGAGCAGTTCTTC
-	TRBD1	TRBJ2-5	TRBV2	CASGRDRQETQYF	TGTGCCAGCGGCCGGGACAGACAAGAGACCCAGTACTTC
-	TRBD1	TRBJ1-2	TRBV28	CASSFTGANYGYTF	TGTGCCAGCAGTTTTACAGGGGCCAACTATGGCTACACCTTC
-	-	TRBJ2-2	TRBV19	CASIYKTDTYTGELFF	TGTGCCAGTATCTATAAGACAGATACCTACACCGGGGAGCTGTTTTTT
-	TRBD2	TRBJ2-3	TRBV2	CASSLASGRRTDTQYF	TGTGCCAGCAGTCTGGCTAGCGGGAGGCGCACAGATACGCAGTATTTT
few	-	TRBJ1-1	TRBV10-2	CASSEGGTEAFF	TGCGCCAGCAGCGAGGGCGGCACTGAAGCTTTCTTT
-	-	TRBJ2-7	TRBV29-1	CSGAGFGSSAYEQYF	TGCAGCGGGGCGGGCTTCGGCAGTTCCGCCTACGAGCAGTACTTC
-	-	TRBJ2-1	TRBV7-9	CASSLRASVTYNEQFF	TGTGCCAGCAGCTTACGTGCTAGCGTGACCTACAATGAGCAGTTCTTC
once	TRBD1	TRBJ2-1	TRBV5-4	CASRSGTGAYNEQFF	TGTGCCAGCAGATCTGGGACAGGGGCCTACAATGAGCAGTTCTTC
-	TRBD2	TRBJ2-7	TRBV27	CASSSLAGGTYEQYF	TGTGCCAGCAGTTCTCTAGCGGGAGGAACCTACGAGCAGTACTTC
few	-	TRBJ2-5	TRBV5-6	CASSGDFISSQETQYF	TGTGCCAGCAGCGGGGACTTTATCTCCTCCCAAGAGACCCAGTACTTC